This entry lists 23 T cell receptor beta chains sequenced from one sample in a study of human T cells and chemical hapten exposure listed by TCRdb under 2021. This specimen's time point label, per the study, means: pre-sensitization, week 0. The treatment or condition label for this specimen denotes: therapeutic diphenylcyclopropenone sensitization with weekly scalp DPC. The library was prepared using RACE. The sequencing machine was a NextSeq 500. TCRdb trimmed public reads at Q25 via fastp, called clones via MiXCR and kept in-frame beta chains. Records with the same CDR3 protein are collapsed into one entry carrying the most frequent genes and DNA. The sample records approximately 260,000 distinct CDR3 sequences, around 9.3% of which are singletons. The leading ten clones occupy less than 3% of the sample. The starting material was whole blood, obtained in connection with sensitization to the hapten diphenylcyclopropenone (DPC). These TCRs come from a woman between 40 and 50 years old with alopecia areata. Some clones in this sample may be carry-over from other donors' samples.

This clonotype came up many times. The chain uses TRBV5-4 and TRBJ1-5, with D possibly being TRBD1 (5 bases). Looked up from germline, CDR1 is SGHNT and CDR2 is YYREEE (reference sequence). This CDR3 region has 13 residues. V was trimmed by 1 base and J by 9 bases, leaving 11 bases between them. The CDR3: CASSLQGSRPQHF. The CDR3 region has the DNA TGTGCCAGCAGCTTGCAGGGCTCACGGCCCCAGCATTTT.

The V and J genes are TRBV28 and TRBJ2-1; 12 positions agree with TRBD2. CDR3 length: 20 residues. V lost 5 bases and J lost 4; bases outside the gene matches: 18. CDR1 and CDR2 (germline): MDHEN, SYDVKM. The CDR3 bases are TGTGCCAGCAGTCCTCTGCCCGGGACTAGCGGGCGGTTCTCTTACAATGAGCAGTTCTTC. Translated, it gives CASSPLPGTSGRFSYNEQFF.

This clonotype has a handful of counts. The J gene is TRBJ1-1, the V gene TRBV6-6; no firm D call. V gave up 0 bases and J gave up 5 bases, with 13 bases separating them. This CDR3 is 15 amino acids long. Germline CDR1 and CDR2: MNHNY and SVGAGI (reference sequence). In DNA, the CDR3 is TGTGCCAGCAGTTACTCGGCGGGTAGTTTGACTGAAGCTTTCTTT. Translating gives CASSYSAGSLTEAFF.

This clonotype was recorded a few times. This rearrangement joins TRBV29-1 to TRBJ1-6, with D maybe TRBD1 (5 bases). Per the germline V gene, CDR1 is SQVTM and CDR2 is ANQGSEA. The CDR3 spans 14 residues. V lost 6 bases and J lost 4, with 13 bases in between. CDR3 region: CSVLTGGYNSPLHF. The CDR3 coding sequence is TGCAGCGTCCTAACAGGAGGGTATAATTCACCCCTCCACTTT.

A few counts support this clonotype. The V gene is TRBV7-2, the J gene TRBJ1-2, with D perhaps matching TRBD1 (5 bases). The CDR3 totals 14 residues. The V gene's germline CDR1 is SGHTA and CDR2 FQGNSA. The V end lost 8 bases, the J end lost 4 bases, and 17 bases lay between the germline ends. The DNA for the CDR3 is TGTGCCAGCCTCAAGCGGCAGGGAGGCTATGGCTACACCTTC. It translates to CASLKRQGGYGYTF.

The chain uses TRBV12-3 or TRBV12-4 and TRBJ1-2; D uncertain. The CDR3 consists of 14 residues. Trimming removed 5 bases from V and 2 bases from J, with 12 bases in between. CDR3 sequence reads: CASSTLAANYGYTF. DNA of the CDR3: TGTGCCAGCAGTACCTTGGCAGCCAACTATGGCTACACCTTC.

In its sample, this clonotype was seen a few times. The CDR3 sequence is CASSPAASGIVNEQYF. CDR3 DNA: TGTGCCAGCAGCCCAGCGGCTAGCGGGATTGTCAACGAGCAGTACTTC. The rearrangement joins TRBV7-9 to TRBJ2-7; 9 positions agree with TRBD2. CDR1 and CDR2 (germline): SEHNR, FQNEAQ (reference sequence). V shed 5 bases, J shed 5 bases, and the junction held 13 bases outside the gene matches. The CDR3 is made up of 16 amino acids.

The chain joins TRBV20-1 to TRBJ2-4; 8 nucleotides agree with TRBD2. The germline V gene has CDR1 DFQATT and CDR2 SNEGSKA (reference sequence). This CDR3 has 14 residues. The CDR3 nucleotides read TGCAGCTTAGACGGGGGGGCCCGCAAAAACATTCAGTACTTC. Translation: CSLDGGARKNIQYF.

This clonotype was counted between two and nine times. The chain links TRBV28 to TRBJ2-7; 9 nucleotides align to TRBD2. The CDR3 spans 16 residues. Germline V gives CDR1 MDHEN, CDR2 SYDVKM. The V gene end was trimmed by 8 bases and the J gene end by 3 bases; junction bases not matched to a gene: 14. CDR3 in amino acids: CASSGLAGRDFYEQYF. CDR3 bases: TGTGCCAGCTCCGGGCTAGCGGGACGGGATTTCTACGAGCAGTACTTC.

The genes are TRBV12-3 or TRBV12-4 and TRBJ2-7; a weak D match, TRBD2 (5 bases). The CDR3 contains 13 residues. V was trimmed by 8 bases and J by 3 bases, leaving 14 bases between them. Here the CDR3 reads CASRLDGNYEQYF. Here the CDR3 DNA reads TGTGCCAGCCGACTGGACGGGAACTACGAGCAGTACTTC.

The chain links TRBV6-2 or TRBV6-3 to TRBJ2-2; D may be TRBD1 or TRBD2 (5 bases each). The V end lost 6 bases, the J end lost 1 base, and 9 bases lay between the germline ends. The V gene's germline CDR1 is MNHEY and CDR2 SVGEGT. This CDR3 region has 14 residues. The CDR3, as DNA: TGTGCCAGCAGCGGGGCAATGAACACCGGGGAGCTGTTTTTT. It translates to CASSGAMNTGELFF.

As regards this clonotype: One end of the junction is discordant with germline, which a read error may explain. The chain employs TRBV5-1 and TRBJ2-3; either TRBD1 or TRBD2 may supply D (5 bases each). CDR1 and CDR2 from the germline V gene are SGHRS and YFSETQ. This CDR3 contains 14 residues. In nucleotides, the CDR3 is TGCGCCAGCAGCTCCCGGGACGGCACAAATACGCAGTATTTT. Translating gives CASSSRDGTNTQYF. The whole variable domain, filled in from reference TRBV5-1 and TRBJ2-3, reads KAGVTQTPRYLIKTRGQQVTLSCSPISGHRSVSWYQQTPGQGLQFLFEYFSETQRNKGNFPGRFSGRQFSNSRSEMNVSTLELGDSALYLCASSSRDGTNTQYFGPGTRLTVL.

V is TRBV29-1 and J is TRBJ2-7; D unresolved. Trimming took 6 bases from V and 2 from J, leaving 14 bases between them. Germline V gene lookup returns CDR1 SQVTM and CDR2 ANQGSEA. This CDR3 contains 13 residues. Here the CDR3 reads CSVGTRTTYEQYF. The CDR3 coding sequence is TGCAGCGTGGGAACCAGGACCACCTACGAGCAGTACTTC.

This clonotype was seen only once. The rearrangement uses TRBV6-5 and TRBJ2-7; D remains ambiguous. CDR1 and CDR2 (germline): MNHEY, SVGAGI. CDR3 size: 14 residues. The V and J ends lost 6 bases and 2 bases respectively, with 14 bases between them. Written as DNA, the CDR3 is TGTGCCAGCAGAGAATTCGGCGTAACCTACGAGCAGTACTTC. Protein sequence: CASREFGVTYEQYF.

This clonotype was detected many times. The CDR3 loop is CASSQGSGEQYF. CDR3 in DNA: TGTGCCAGCAGCCAAGGAAGCGGCGAGCAGTACTTC. The chain couples TRBV4-2 to TRBJ2-7; possibly TRBD2 for D (5 bases). Trimming removed 1 base at V and 6 bases at J, with 7 bases between. The length of the CDR3 is 12 residues. CDR1 is LGHNA, CDR2 YNFKEQ, per germline.

This chain links TRBV2 with TRBJ2-6, with D unresolved. Germline V gives CDR1 SNHLY, CDR2 FYNNEI. The V and J ends lost 3 bases and 1 base respectively, with 10 bases between them. The CDR3 is made up of 16 amino acids. CDR3 in amino acids: CASSDGLTSGANVLTF. The CDR3 DNA reads TGTGCCAGCAGTGACGGCTTGACGTCTGGGGCCAACGTCCTGACTTTC.

This clonotype has just a few counts. The chain combines TRBV10-3 with TRBJ1-2; 7 positions agree with TRBD1. There are 12 residues in the CDR3. With V trimmed by 7 bases and J by 8 bases, 7 bases remained unmatched. The germline CDR1 and CDR2 sequences are ENHRY and SYGVKD. This CDR3 is CAITEGQWGYTF. The CDR3, as DNA: TGTGCCATCACGGAGGGACAGTGGGGCTACACCTTC.

This clonotype was picked up many times. The rearrangement uses TRBV20-1 and TRBJ2-7; 10 bases align to TRBD2. The length of the CDR3 is 13 residues. The V segment lost 7 bases and the J segment 3 bases; nucleotides outside the gene matches: 6. Germline V gives CDR1 DFQATT, CDR2 SNEGSKA (reference sequence). The chain's CDR3 is CSVKREGLYEQYF. In nucleotides, the CDR3 is TGCAGTGTCAAGCGGGAGGGCCTCTACGAGCAGTACTTC.

The table lists this clonotype with a few counts. The chain recombines TRBV7-2 with TRBJ2-3; 11 nucleotides line up with TRBD2. The V and J ends lost 5 bases and 4 bases, in that order; junction bases with no gene match: 11. This CDR3 region has 17 residues. CDR1 is SGHTA and CDR2 is FQGNSA in the germline V gene. The DNA of the CDR3 is TGTGCCAGCAGCCGGTCCGCTAGCGGGAGGCTGGCAGATACGCAGTATTTT. Its protein is CASSRSASGRLADTQYF.

This chain links TRBV5-5 with TRBJ2-1, with D tentatively TRBD2 (5 bases). V was pared by 0 bases and J by 8 bases, with 15 bases between. The CDR3 covers 15 residues. Germline values: CDR1 SGHKS, CDR2 YYEKEE (reference sequence). The CDR3 sequence is CASSLDLTTNDEQFF. For the CDR3, the DNA is TGTGCCAGCAGCTTGGATTTAACGACTAACGATGAGCAGTTCTTC.

This clonotype was recorded many times. The chain carries TRBV28 and TRBJ2-1, with D tentatively TRBD2 (5 bases). The CDR3 spans 16 residues. Germline values: CDR1 MDHEN, CDR2 SYDVKM. Trimming cost V 6 bases and J 0 bases, with 15 bases left between them. The CDR3 DNA reads as TGTGCCAGCAGCCTACTAGGTTACAGCTCCTACAATGAGCAGTTCTTC. Amino acids: CASSLLGYSSYNEQFF.

The rearrangement links TRBV7-6 to TRBJ2-7; 9 bases fit TRBD1. Germline CDR1 and CDR2: SGHVS and FNYEAQ. CDR3 size: 15 residues. After removal of 4 bases from V and 3 bases from J, the junction contained 7 bases not matched to a gene. The CDR3 region is CASSSPGQGVYEQYF. The CDR3 bases are TGTGCCAGCAGCTCGCCGGGACAGGGAGTCTACGAGCAGTACTTC.

The V gene is TRBV7-2, the J gene TRBJ2-5; 10 nucleotides line up with TRBD1. The V gene end was trimmed by 2 bases and the J gene end by 2 bases; junction bases not matched to a gene: 2. CDR3 length: 15 amino acids. The germline V gene has CDR1 SGHTA and CDR2 FQGNSA. As DNA, the CDR3 is TGTGCCAGCAGCTTACGGGGACAGGGGCAAGAGACCCAGTACTTC. Protein sequence: CASSLRGQGQETQYF.